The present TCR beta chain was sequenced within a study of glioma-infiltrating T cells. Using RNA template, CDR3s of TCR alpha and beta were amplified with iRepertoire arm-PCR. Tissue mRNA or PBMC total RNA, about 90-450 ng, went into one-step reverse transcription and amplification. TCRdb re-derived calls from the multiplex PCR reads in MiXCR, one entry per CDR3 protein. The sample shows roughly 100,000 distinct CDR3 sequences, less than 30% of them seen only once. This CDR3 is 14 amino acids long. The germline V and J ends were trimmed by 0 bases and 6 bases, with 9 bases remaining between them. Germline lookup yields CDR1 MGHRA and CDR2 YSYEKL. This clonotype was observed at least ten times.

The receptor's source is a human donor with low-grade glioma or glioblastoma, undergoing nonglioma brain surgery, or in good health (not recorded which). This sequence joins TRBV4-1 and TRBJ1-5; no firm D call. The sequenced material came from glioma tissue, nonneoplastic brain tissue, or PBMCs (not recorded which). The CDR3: CASSQEGMGQPQHF. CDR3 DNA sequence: TGCGCCAGCAGCCAAGAGGGAATGGGTCAGCCCCAGCATTTT.